The source of this T cell receptor beta chain is a study of regulatory T cells in long-lasting Graves disease. Specified time point: persistent/refractory GD, antithyroid drugs over 5 years with positive TRAb. PBMC-extracted RNA yielded the TCR library. CDR1 is MNHEY and CDR2 is SVGEGT in the germline V gene. V was clipped by 2 bases and J by 6 bases, with 14 bases between them. This CDR3 has 15 residues. Both iRepertoire HTBI primers and Arm-PCR of CDR3 regions were used to build the TCR beta libraries. From the multiplex PCR reads, TCRdb called clonotypes with MiXCR, one entry per CDR3 protein. There are 700,000 or so distinct CDR3 sequences in the sample; 25% to 35% occur only once, and about two fifths lies in the top ten. This clonotype has a single count. This CDR3 is missing its conserved last phenylalanine or tryptophan, likely due to a read error.

The receptor was isolated from a female donor with Graves disease. This specimen consisted of peripheral blood mononuclear cells (PBMCs), obtained when the disease was refractory, from a patient treated with antithyroid drugs. The chain is built from TRBV6-2 or TRBV6-3 and TRBJ1-5, with D possibly being TRBD1 (5 bases). The CDR3 sequence: CASSYAGRAGQPQHS. The CDR3 coding sequence is TGTGCCAGCAGTTACGCGGGGCGGGCAGGTCAGCCCCAGCATTCT.